One T cell receptor beta chain is described in this entry. Its antigen is still unknown. The CDR3 has 16 residues. The germline V gene has CDR1 LNHNV and CDR2 YYDKDF (reference sequence). Trimming cost V 1 base and J 6 bases; bases outside gene matches: 7. This sample was taken from a study of cytomegalovirus exposure and HLA in healthy donors. Points from the study as a whole: In a later analysis, HLA-associated TCR beta chains were more clonally expanded than equally common others. Most TCR sequences proved rare, with some public TCRs found in many donors.

Investigators did not record CMV serostatus for this donor. It was with 60 Vbeta and 13 Jbeta primers that the PCR ran. Assay used: immunoSEQ multiplex PCR; TCRdb lists only in-frame clones, some missing. The sample contains roughly 150,000 clones, around 80% of which appear only once. This rearrangement joins TRBV15 to TRBJ2-3, with 10 bases that match TRBD1. This clonotype was obtained from a young man in good health. The sequencing input was PBMCs. CDR3 DNA sequence: TGTGCCACCAGCAGAGCCACCGGGACAGGGGTCGATACGCAGTATTTT. Translating it yields CATSRATGTGVDTQYF. The variable domain in full, completed from reference TRBV15 and TRBJ2-3, reads DAMVIQNPRYQVTQFGKPVTLSCSQTLNHNVMYWYQQKSSQAPKLLFHYYDKDFNNEADTPDNFQSRRPNTSFCFLDIRSPGLGDTAMYLCATSRATGTGVDTQYFGPGTRLTVL.